This T cell receptor beta chain was captured by sequencing in a study of CD8+CD57+ T cells in acquired aplastic anemia. V dropped 0 bases and J dropped 1; count of bases not matched to a gene: 6. The CDR3 runs 17 residues. The germline CDR1 and CDR2 sequences are SGDLS and YYNGEE. CD8+CD57+ cell expansion, shown by flow cytometry, had occurred in the patients selected for sequencing. TCR beta VDJ and CDR3 profiling used genomic DNA as template. TCRdb re-analysed the reads in MiXCR, keeping a single row per CDR3 protein. Of under 200,000 distinct CDR3 sequences in the sample, about 50% were seen once. The specimen sequenced was sorted CD4+, CD8+, or CD8+CD57+ T cells (not recorded which) from PBMCs. The origin of this receptor is a human donor with aplastic anemia. The gene calls are TRBV9 and TRBJ2-2; 7 nucleotides align to TRBD2. The DNA for the CDR3 is TGTGCCAGCAGCGTAGGCGAGGGAGGGTTGAACACCGGGGAGCTGTTTTTT. Protein sequence: CASSVGEGGLNTGELFF. The full variable domain, in which reference TRBV9 and TRBJ2-2 provide the parts outside the CDR3, is DSGVTQTPKHLITATGQRVTLRCSPRSGDLSVYWYQQSLDQGLQFLIQYYNGEERAKGNILERFSAQQFPDLHSELNLSSLELGDSALYFCASSVGEGGLNTGELFFGEGSRLTVL.